This is a list of T cell receptor beta chains from one sample in a study of beta chain features in type 1 diabetes. Method: immunoSEQ multiplex PCR; TCRdb's copy keeps in-frame clones and lacks some. The sample lists roughly 730,000 clones, roughly 13% seen once, with around 0.022% in the top ten. Material: naive CD4+ T cells from blood. These receptors all come from a man aged 18 to 35 with type 1 diabetes. The CDR3 runs from the conserved cysteine through the conserved F or W. D genes are given only for firm matches. Expanded clones get a size class; other rows say once, few or many, or leave the size out.

j_gene: TRBJ2-2; abundance: NA; v_gene: TRBV30; d_gene: TRBD2; CDR3aa: CAWGPGTSGGGELFF; CDR3nt: TGTGCCTGGGGCCCAGGGACTAGCGGTGGCGGGGAGCTGTTTTTT
j_gene: TRBJ2-5; abundance: NA; v_gene: TRBV28; d_gene: NA; CDR3aa: CASTRGPTYGGQYF; CDR3nt: TGTGCCAGCACGCGGGGGCCTACTTACGGGGGCCAGTACTTC
j_gene: TRBJ2-4; abundance: few; v_gene: TRBV7-9; d_gene: TRBD2; CDR3aa: CASSPVGLAGNIQYF; CDR3nt: TGTGCCAGCAGCCCAGTGGGGTTAGCGGGGAACATTCAGTACTTC
j_gene: TRBJ2-5; abundance: NA; v_gene: TRBV5-4; d_gene: NA; CDR3aa: CASSLDGEGTQYF; CDR3nt: TGTGCCAGCAGCTTGGACGGTGAAGGGACCCAGTACTTC
j_gene: TRBJ2-3; abundance: NA; v_gene: TRBV28; d_gene: TRBD2; CDR3aa: CASSIPQRGDTDTQYF; CDR3nt: TGTGCCAGCAGTATACCCCAGCGGGGGGACACAGATACGCAGTATTTT
j_gene: TRBJ1-6; abundance: few; v_gene: TRBV30; d_gene: NA; CDR3aa: CAWSPPTTGTVPLHF; CDR3nt: TGTGCCTGGAGTCCCCCCACGACGGGTACAGTTCCCCTCCACTTT
j_gene: TRBJ2-5; abundance: NA; v_gene: TRBV5-6; d_gene: TRBD2; CDR3aa: CASSPGTSGEETQYF; CDR3nt: TGTGCCAGCAGCCCGGGGACTAGCGGGGAAGAGACCCAGTACTTC
j_gene: TRBJ1-1; abundance: NA; v_gene: TRBV5-1; d_gene: NA; CDR3aa: CASSLGPSGGTEAFF; CDR3nt: TGCGCCAGCAGCTTGGGTCCTTCGGGAGGCACTGAAGCTTTCTTT
j_gene: TRBJ1-4; abundance: few; v_gene: TRBV11-2; d_gene: NA; CDR3aa: CASSSLDKFWEKLFF; CDR3nt: NA
j_gene: TRBJ1-1; abundance: few; v_gene: TRBV13; d_gene: NA; CDR3aa: CASSSLGRVAEAFF; CDR3nt: TGTGCCAGCAGCTCCCTAGGACGGGTCGCTGAAGCTTTCTTT
j_gene: TRBJ2-7; abundance: NA; v_gene: TRBV30; d_gene: NA; CDR3aa: CAWSVGLKQYF; CDR3nt: TGTGCCTGGAGTGTGGGTCTCAAGCAGTACTTC
j_gene: TRBJ2-7; abundance: NA; v_gene: TRBV29-1; d_gene: TRBD1; CDR3aa: CSVEAPGDRVSYEQYF; CDR3nt: TGCAGCGTTGAAGCGCCAGGGGACAGGGTGTCCTACGAGCAGTACTTC
j_gene: TRBJ2-1; abundance: NA; v_gene: TRBV27; d_gene: NA; CDR3aa: CASSLFSELSQRFF; CDR3nt: TGTGCCAGCAGTTTATTCTCCGAGCTAAGTCAGAGGTTCTTC
j_gene: TRBJ1-1; abundance: few; v_gene: TRBV5-1; d_gene: NA; CDR3aa: CASSLDANTEAFF; CDR3nt: TGCGCCAGCAGTTTGGATGCGAACACTGAAGCTTTCTTT
j_gene: TRBJ2-1; abundance: few; v_gene: TRBV7-9; d_gene: NA; CDR3aa: CASSSRTAGNEQFF; CDR3nt: TGTGCCAGCAGCTCGAGGACCGCAGGGAATGAGCAGTTCTTC
j_gene: TRBJ2-3; abundance: few; v_gene: TRBV30; d_gene: TRBD1; CDR3aa: CACLLGQLTDTQYF; CDR3nt: TGTGCCTGCTTGCTGGGACAGTTGACAGATACGCAGTATTTT
j_gene: TRBJ2-7; abundance: few; v_gene: TRBV7-7; d_gene: NA; CDR3aa: CASSLDSTYEQYF; CDR3nt: TGTGCTAGCAGCCTCGATTCAACCTACGAGCAGTACTTC
j_gene: TRBJ2-1; abundance: few; v_gene: TRBV28; d_gene: NA; CDR3aa: CASTADLNMFF; CDR3nt: TGTGCCAGCACAGCGGATCTTAATATGTTCTTC
j_gene: TRBJ2-7; abundance: NA; v_gene: TRBV30; d_gene: NA; CDR3aa: CAWSKQGAEQYF; CDR3nt: TGTGCCTGGAGTAAACAGGGAGCCGAGCAGTACTTC
j_gene: TRBJ1-5; abundance: NA; v_gene: TRBV30; d_gene: NA; CDR3aa: CACRGPSNQPQHF; CDR3nt: TGTGCCTGCCGGGGCCCTAGCAATCAGCCCCAGCATTTT
j_gene: TRBJ2-3; abundance: few; v_gene: TRBV29-1; d_gene: NA; CDR3aa: CIPTGEDTDTQYF; CDR3nt: TGCATCCCCACCGGGGAAGACACAGATACGCAGTATTTT
j_gene: TRBJ1-2; abundance: NA; v_gene: TRBV30; d_gene: NA; CDR3aa: CAWSAWGNYGYTF; CDR3nt: TGTGCCTGGAGCGCCTGGGGGAACTATGGCTACACCTTC
j_gene: TRBJ1-4; abundance: few; v_gene: TRBV15; d_gene: TRBD1; CDR3aa: CATSITGDPNEKLFF; CDR3nt: TGTGCCACCAGCATTACAGGGGACCCTAATGAAAAACTGTTTTTT
j_gene: TRBJ1-2; abundance: NA; v_gene: TRBV10-3; d_gene: NA; CDR3aa: CAISDSVGRRNYGYTF; CDR3nt: TGTGCCATCAGTGACAGCGTAGGACGCAGGAATTATGGCTACACCTTC
j_gene: TRBJ1-2; abundance: few; v_gene: TRBV30; d_gene: NA; CDR3aa: CAWKIGGEGYTF; CDR3nt: TGTGCCTGGAAAATCGGGGGTGAGGGCTACACCTTC
j_gene: TRBJ1-1; abundance: few; v_gene: TRBV5-6; d_gene: NA; CDR3aa: CASSSLGHDTEAFF; CDR3nt: TGTGCCAGCAGTTCCCTAGGGCACGACACTGAAGCTTTCTTT
j_gene: TRBJ1-2; abundance: NA; v_gene: TRBV10-3; d_gene: NA; CDR3aa: CATTEQESNYGYTF; CDR3nt: TGTGCCACAACTGAACAGGAATCTAACTATGGCTACACCTTC
j_gene: TRBJ2-7; abundance: few; v_gene: TRBV4-1; d_gene: TRBD2; CDR3aa: CASSRLTSGGYEQYF; CDR3nt: TGCGCCAGCAGCCGACTCACTAGCGGGGGGTACGAGCAGTACTTC
j_gene: TRBJ1-4; abundance: NA; v_gene: TRBV25-1; d_gene: NA; CDR3aa: CASSEGFEKLFF; CDR3nt: TGTGCCAGCAGTGAAGGGTTTGAAAAACTGTTTTTT
j_gene: TRBJ1-1; abundance: NA; v_gene: TRBV4-1; d_gene: TRBD1; CDR3aa: CASSQGDRVTEAFF; CDR3nt: TGCGCCAGCAGCCAAGGGGACAGGGTCACTGAAGCTTTCTTT
j_gene: TRBJ1-1; abundance: NA; v_gene: TRBV7-9; d_gene: NA; CDR3aa: CASRPQGLMNTEAFF; CDR3nt: TGTGCCAGCAGGCCGCAGGGCCTTATGAACACTGAAGCTTTCTTT
j_gene: TRBJ1-2; abundance: NA; v_gene: TRBV28; d_gene: NA; CDR3aa: CASSLSSANINYGYTF; CDR3nt: TGTGCCAGCAGTTTGTCGTCAGCCAATATAAACTATGGCTACACCTTC
j_gene: TRBJ2-2; abundance: NA; v_gene: TRBV30; d_gene: NA; CDR3aa: CAWSGLNRGNLNTGELFF; CDR3nt: TGTGCCTGGAGCGGGTTAAACCGGGGAAACCTAAACACCGGGGAGCTGTTTTTT
j_gene: TRBJ2-1; abundance: NA; v_gene: TRBV7-2; d_gene: NA; CDR3aa: CASSLRPSSYNEQFF; CDR3nt: TGTGCCAGCAGCTTACGACCGAGCTCCTACAATGAGCAGTTCTTC
j_gene: TRBJ2-1; abundance: NA; v_gene: TRBV12-5; d_gene: NA; CDR3aa: CASGRGPLGEQFF; CDR3nt: TGTGCTAGTGGCCGGGGCCCCTTGGGTGAGCAGTTCTTC
j_gene: TRBJ1-3; abundance: NA; v_gene: TRBV2; d_gene: TRBD1; CDR3aa: CASSDKGRGLADTIYF; CDR3nt: TGTGCCAGCAGTGATAAGGGCAGGGGGCTTGCGGACACCATATATTTT
j_gene: TRBJ2-7; abundance: few; v_gene: TRBV6-6; d_gene: NA; CDR3aa: CASSYNGAYEQYF; CDR3nt: TGTGCCAGCAGTTACAACGGGGCCTACGAGCAGTACTTC
j_gene: TRBJ1-6; abundance: NA; v_gene: TRBV5-4; d_gene: NA; CDR3aa: CASSLGSPDSPLHF; CDR3nt: TGTGCCAGCAGCCTCGGGTCCCCGGATTCACCCCTCCACTTT
j_gene: TRBJ2-5; abundance: few; v_gene: TRBV5-5; d_gene: NA; CDR3aa: CASSREQGMETQYF; CDR3nt: TGTGCCAGCAGCAGAGAACAGGGTATGGAGACCCAGTACTTC
j_gene: TRBJ2-6; abundance: NA; v_gene: TRBV2; d_gene: NA; CDR3aa: CASTTFGVSGANVLTF; CDR3nt: TGTGCCAGCACTACCTTTGGGGTCTCTGGGGCCAACGTCCTGACTTTC
j_gene: TRBJ2-7; abundance: NA; v_gene: TRBV28; d_gene: TRBD1; CDR3aa: CASRGQGLYEQYF; CDR3nt: TGTGCCAGCAGGGGACAGGGGCTCTACGAGCAGTACTTC
j_gene: TRBJ1-6; abundance: NA; v_gene: TRBV5-1; d_gene: NA; CDR3aa: CASSLEGNSPLHF; CDR3nt: TGCGCCAGCAGCTTGGAGGGGAATTCACCCCTCCACTTT
j_gene: TRBJ2-5; abundance: few; v_gene: TRBV10-3; d_gene: NA; CDR3aa: CAIKGDTDETQYF; CDR3nt: TGTGCCATCAAGGGGGACACGGACGAGACCCAGTACTTC
j_gene: TRBJ2-5; abundance: many; v_gene: TRBV30; d_gene: NA; CDR3aa: CAWSFPQGPGETQYF; CDR3nt: TGTGCCTGGAGTTTCCCCCAGGGGCCCGGGGAGACCCAGTACTTC
j_gene: TRBJ2-4; abundance: few; v_gene: TRBV25-1; d_gene: NA; CDR3aa: CASSESTLAKNIQYF; CDR3nt: TGTGCCAGCAGTGAATCCACCTTAGCCAAAAACATTCAGTACTTC
j_gene: TRBJ2-7; abundance: NA; v_gene: TRBV6-6; d_gene: TRBD2; CDR3aa: CASTKRGGMEQYF; CDR3nt: TGTGCCAGCACCAAACGGGGAGGGATGGAGCAGTACTTC
j_gene: TRBJ2-5; abundance: few; v_gene: TRBV5-4; d_gene: TRBD2; CDR3aa: CASSLESSGSETQYF; CDR3nt: TGTGCCAGCAGCTTGGAGTCTAGCGGGAGCGAGACCCAGTACTTC
j_gene: TRBJ1-1; abundance: few; v_gene: TRBV18; d_gene: NA; CDR3aa: CASSPVFGHLNTEAFF; CDR3nt: TGTGCCAGCTCACCGGTTTTCGGACATCTGAACACTGAAGCTTTCTTT
j_gene: TRBJ1-1; abundance: NA; v_gene: TRBV4-2; d_gene: NA; CDR3aa: CASSQVRSENTEAFF; CDR3nt: TGTGCCAGCAGCCAAGTTCGAAGTGAAAACACTGAAGCTTTCTTT
j_gene: TRBJ2-4; abundance: few; v_gene: TRBV7-3; d_gene: TRBD1; CDR3aa: CASSSGQGGNIQYF; CDR3nt: TGTGCCAGCAGCTCGGGACAGGGTGGGAACATTCAGTACTTC
j_gene: TRBJ1-1; abundance: few; v_gene: TRBV5-1; d_gene: NA; CDR3aa: CASSLERQNTEAFF; CDR3nt: TGCGCCAGCAGCTTGGAACGGCAGAACACTGAAGCTTTCTTT
j_gene: TRBJ2-3; abundance: few; v_gene: TRBV19; d_gene: NA; CDR3aa: CASSIPIASTDTQYF; CDR3nt: TGTGCCAGTAGTATCCCGATCGCCAGCACAGATACGCAGTATTTT
j_gene: TRBJ1-2; abundance: few; v_gene: TRBV10-3; d_gene: NA; CDR3aa: CAISGTDYGYTF; CDR3nt: TGTGCCATCAGTGGGACGGACTATGGCTACACCTTC
j_gene: TRBJ1-2; abundance: few; v_gene: TRBV6-5; d_gene: NA; CDR3aa: CASAQGRGYTF; CDR3nt: TGTGCCAGTGCACAGGGACGAGGCTACACCTTC
j_gene: TRBJ1-1; abundance: NA; v_gene: TRBV18; d_gene: NA; CDR3aa: CASSPGVMNTEAFF; CDR3nt: TGTGCCAGCTCACCAGGGGTGATGAACACTGAAGCTTTCTTT
j_gene: TRBJ1-2; abundance: NA; v_gene: TRBV6-5; d_gene: NA; CDR3aa: CASSTTGSGYTF; CDR3nt: TGTGCCAGCAGCACAACAGGGAGCGGCTACACCTTC
j_gene: TRBJ1-1; abundance: few; v_gene: TRBV9; d_gene: TRBD1; CDR3aa: CASSASTGAGINTEAFF; CDR3nt: TGTGCCAGCAGCGCCTCAACAGGGGCTGGGATTAACACTGAAGCTTTCTTT
j_gene: TRBJ2-7; abundance: few; v_gene: TRBV28; d_gene: NA; CDR3aa: CASSSNPGAHEQYF; CDR3nt: TGTGCCAGCAGTTCCAACCCCGGGGCCCACGAGCAGTACTTC
j_gene: TRBJ1-5; abundance: few; v_gene: TRBV18; d_gene: NA; CDR3aa: CASSPLTQGGPQHF; CDR3nt: TGTGCCAGCTCACCACTAACCCAGGGAGGACCCCAGCATTTT